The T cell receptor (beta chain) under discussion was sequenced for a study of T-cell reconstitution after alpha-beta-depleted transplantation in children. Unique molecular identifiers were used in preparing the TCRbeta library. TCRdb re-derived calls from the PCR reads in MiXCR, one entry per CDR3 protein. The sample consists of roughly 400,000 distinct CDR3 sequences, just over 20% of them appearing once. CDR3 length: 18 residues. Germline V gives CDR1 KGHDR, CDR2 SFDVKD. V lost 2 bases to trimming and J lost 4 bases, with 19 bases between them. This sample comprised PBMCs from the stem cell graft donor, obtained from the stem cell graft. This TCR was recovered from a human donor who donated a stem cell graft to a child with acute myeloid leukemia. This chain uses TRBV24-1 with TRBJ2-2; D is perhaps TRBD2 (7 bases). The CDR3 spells CATSDSGGVRTVTGELFF. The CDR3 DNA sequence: TGTGCCACCAGTGATTCGGGGGGCGTACGAACGGTCACCGGGGAGCTGTTTTTT.